Sequencing of this T cell receptor (beta chain) was carried out in a study of T-cell memory formation after mild COVID-19. Background on the study: Among the donors, TCR clusters were largely specific to each donor. General study points: Contracting clones from day 15 to 85 showed balanced CD4/CD8; later expanders favored CD4+. Researchers could not confirm that second-wave clones peaking on day 37 targeted SARS-CoV-2.

Amplification by 5'RACE using constant-segment primers produced TCR alpha and TCR beta cDNA libraries that carried sample barcodes and UMIs. TCRdb reprocessed the 5' RACE reads via MiXCR and lists one record per CDR3 protein. Seen here are about 610,000 distinct CDR3 sequences, roughly a sixth observed once, and the top ten hold about 7.5%. In the case of this clonotype: Its antigen is not identified.

Germline assignment: CDR1 SQVTM and CDR2 ANQGSEA. V shed 3 bases, J shed 4 bases, and the junction held 4 bases outside the gene matches. The CDR3 is made up of 13 amino acids. Sample: PBMCs or a T cell subset sorted from them (not recorded which). The chain is built from TRBV29-1 and TRBJ1-2; TRBD1 agrees at 8 bases. This sequence originates from an adult woman who had mild COVID-19 (a few samples of this study predate the infection). Cell type and time point are not known. In DNA form, the CDR3 reads TGCAGCGTTGAGACAGGGGATGGCTATGGCTACACCTTC. Translated, it gives CSVETGDGYGYTF.